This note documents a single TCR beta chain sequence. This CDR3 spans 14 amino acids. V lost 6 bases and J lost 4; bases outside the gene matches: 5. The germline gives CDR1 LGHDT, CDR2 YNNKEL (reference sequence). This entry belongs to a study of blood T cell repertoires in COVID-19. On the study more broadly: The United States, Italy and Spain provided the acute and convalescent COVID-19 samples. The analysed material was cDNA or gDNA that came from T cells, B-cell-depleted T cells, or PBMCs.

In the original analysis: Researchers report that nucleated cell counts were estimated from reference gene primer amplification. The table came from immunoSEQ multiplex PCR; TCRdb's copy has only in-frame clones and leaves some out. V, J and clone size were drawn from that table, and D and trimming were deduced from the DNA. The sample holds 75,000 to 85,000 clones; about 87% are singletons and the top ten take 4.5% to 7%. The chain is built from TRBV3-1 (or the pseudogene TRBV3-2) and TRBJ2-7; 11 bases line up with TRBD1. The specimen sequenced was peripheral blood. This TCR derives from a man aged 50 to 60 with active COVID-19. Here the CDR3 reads CASSRRDRGYEQYF. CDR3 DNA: TGTGCCAGCAGTCGCCGGGACAGGGGGTACGAGCAGTACTTC.